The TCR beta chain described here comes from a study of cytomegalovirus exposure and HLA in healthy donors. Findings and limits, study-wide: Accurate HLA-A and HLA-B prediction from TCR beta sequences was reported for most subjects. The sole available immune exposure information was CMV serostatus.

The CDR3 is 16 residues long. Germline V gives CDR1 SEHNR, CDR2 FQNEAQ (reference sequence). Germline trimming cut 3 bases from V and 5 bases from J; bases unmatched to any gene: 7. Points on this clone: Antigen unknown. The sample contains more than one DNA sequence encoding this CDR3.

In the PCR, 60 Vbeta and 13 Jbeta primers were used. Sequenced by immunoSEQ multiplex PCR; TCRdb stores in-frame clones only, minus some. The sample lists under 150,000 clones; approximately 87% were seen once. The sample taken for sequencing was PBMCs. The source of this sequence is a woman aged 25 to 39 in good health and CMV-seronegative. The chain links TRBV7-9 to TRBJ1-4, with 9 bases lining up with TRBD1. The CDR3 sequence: CASSFGQGRANEKLFF. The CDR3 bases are TGTGCCAGCAGCTTTGGACAGGGGAGGGCAAATGAAAAACTGTTTTTT. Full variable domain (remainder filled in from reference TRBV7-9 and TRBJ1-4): DTGVSQNPRHKITKRGQNVTFRCDPISEHNRLYWYRQTLGQGPEFLTYFQNEAQLEKSRLLSDRFSAERPKGSFSTLEIQRTEQGDSAMYLCASSFGQGRANEKLFFGSGTQLSVL.